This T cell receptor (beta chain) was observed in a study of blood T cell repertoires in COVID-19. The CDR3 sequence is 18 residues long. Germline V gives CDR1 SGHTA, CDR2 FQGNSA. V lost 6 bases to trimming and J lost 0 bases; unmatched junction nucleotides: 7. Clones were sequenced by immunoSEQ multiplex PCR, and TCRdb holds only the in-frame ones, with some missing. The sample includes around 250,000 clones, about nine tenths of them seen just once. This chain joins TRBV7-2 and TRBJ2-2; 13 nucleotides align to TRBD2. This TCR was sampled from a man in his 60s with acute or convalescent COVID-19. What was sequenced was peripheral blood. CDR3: CASRLRTSGGANTGELFF. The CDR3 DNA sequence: TGTGCCAGCAGGCTACGGACTAGCGGGGGCGCGAACACCGGGGAGCTGTTTTTT.